Presented here are 23 T cell receptor beta chains from one specimen sequenced in a study of OX40 agonist ivuxolimab in advanced cancers. Library construction relied on the immunoSEQ multiplex PCR assay. This is the immuneACCESS table as TCRdb keeps it, with only in-frame sequences that have V and J called. A part of the clones is gone; compared with another copy, unresolved V genes explain less than half, and the rest is unexplained. This sample is represented by about 15,000 clones; about 60% of them were singletons. About 8.7% of the sample belongs to the ten largest clones. The sample here was CD4+ or CD8+ T cells sorted from blood, taken in a trial of the OX40 agonist ivuxolimab. The source of these receptors is an adult with an advanced solid tumor such as melanoma, head and neck, liver or kidney cancer.

Relative to its sample, this clone is medium-sized. The V gene is TRBV13, the J gene TRBJ2-7; D unclear. V lost 3 bases and J lost 7, with 7 bases in between. CDR3 length: 11 residues. In germline, CDR1 is PRHDT, CDR2 FYEKMQ (reference sequence). CDR3: CASSLVGEQYF. The DNA for the CDR3 is TGTGCCAGCAGCTTGGTGGGAGAGCAGTACTTC. Drawing the rest from reference TRBV13 and TRBJ2-7, the complete variable domain is AAGVIQSPRHLIKEKRETATLKCYPIPRHDTVYWYQQGPGQDPQFLISFYEKMQSDKGSIPDRFSAQQFSDYHSELNMSSLELGDSALYFCASSLVGEQYFGPGTRLTVT.

The J gene is TRBJ2-1, the V gene TRBV7-8; D is uncertain. Deletions cut 5 bases from V and 1 base from J, with 12 bases between. The CDR3 covers 15 residues. Germline lookup yields CDR1 SGHVS and CDR2 FQNEAQ. The CDR3 DNA sequence: TGTGCCAGCAGCCGAGCTCCTGGGTCCTACAATGAGCAGTTCTTC. This encodes CASSRAPGSYNEQFF.

The chain recombines TRBV10-2 with TRBJ2-5; D not certain. The CDR3 has 11 amino acids. V lost 8 bases, J lost 5 bases, and 9 bases lay in between. Germline CDR1 reads WSHSY; CDR2 reads SAAADI. The CDR3 coding sequence is TGCGCCAGCTTAAGCCTGGAGACCCAGTACTTC. This translates into CASLSLETQYF.

The chain recombines TRBV7-2 with TRBJ2-7; 10 bases agree with TRBD2. The J segment lost 2 bases and the V segment lost 2 bases, leaving 3 bases of the junction unmatched. The germline V gene encodes CDR1 SGHTA and CDR2 FQGNSA. This CDR3 comprises 15 residues. CDR3 coding DNA: TGTGCCAGCAGCTTAATAACTAGCGGGGCCTACGAGCAGTACTTC. Its translation is CASSLITSGAYEQYF.

V usage is TRBV7-9 and J usage is TRBJ1-1, with D maybe TRBD1 (5 bases). V dropped 4 bases and J dropped 7 bases, with 10 bases sitting between them. Germline CDR1 reads SEHNR; CDR2 reads FQNEAQ (reference sequence). The CDR3 is made up of 12 amino acids. The chain's CDR3 is CASSSRALEAFF. CDR3 coding DNA: TGTGCCAGCAGCTCCAGGGCCCTTGAAGCTTTCTTT.

This clone was observed a few times. This chain links TRBV7-8 with TRBJ1-6; D is ambiguous. Germline V gene lookup returns CDR1 SGHVS and CDR2 FQNEAQ. Trimming removed 2 bases at V and 4 bases at J, with 9 bases between. The CDR3 contains 15 residues. The CDR3 DNA sequence: TGTGCCAGCAGCTTATGGACCGAGTATAATTCACCCCTCCACTTT. It codes for CASSLWTEYNSPLHF.

The chain is built from TRBV2 and TRBJ2-3; 10 bases line up with TRBD2. V lost 5 bases to trimming and J lost 0 bases; unmatched junction nucleotides: 14. This CDR3 contains 19 residues. From germline, CDR1 is SNHLY and CDR2 FYNNEI. The CDR3 here is CASSLSSGGSTSSTDTQYF. In DNA form, the CDR3 reads TGTGCCAGCAGTCTTTCTAGCGGGGGCTCCACTTCTAGCACAGATACGCAGTATTTT. The full variable domain, with the rest looked up from reference TRBV2 and TRBJ2-3, is EPEVTQTPSHQVTQMGQEVILRCVPISNHLYFYWYRQILGQKVEFLVSFYNNEISEKSEIFDDQFSVERPDGSNFTLKIRSTKLEDSAMYFCASSLSSGGSTSSTDTQYFGPGTRLTVL.

As to this clone: One end of the junction does not line up with germline, which may come from a read error. The rearrangement uses TRBV5-3 and TRBJ2-7, with no clear D. TRBV5-3 is flagged as an ORF with uncertain function. This CDR3 has 13 residues. In nucleotides, the CDR3 is TGTGCCAGCAGCTTAGGCAGCGCAAGCGAGCAGTACTTC. The encoded protein is CASSLGSASEQYF.

The CDR3: CASSLVDSYEQYF. DNA for the CDR3: TGTGCCAGCAGCTTAGTAGACAGCTACGAGCAGTACTTC. The chain employs TRBV7-9 and TRBJ2-7, with D tentatively TRBD1 (5 bases). Germline V gene data show CDR1 as SEHNR and CDR2 as FQNEAQ (reference sequence). The CDR3 has 13 residues. V lost 1 base to trimming and J lost 3 bases, with 7 bases between them.

This clone was counted only a few times. V gene TRBV7-9 combines with J gene TRBJ1-1; D call uncertain. The CDR3 length is 11 residues. From germline, CDR1 is SEHNR and CDR2 FQNEAQ (reference sequence). V was shortened by 3 bases and J by 7 bases, with 6 bases between the two germline ends. CDR3 nucleotides: TGTGCCAGCAGCTTTATCAGTGAAGCTTTCTTT. This translates into CASSFISEAFF.

The CDR3 is CASSHHPDSRYNEQFF. CDR3 nucleotides: TGTGCCAGCAGCCACCATCCCGACAGTCGGTACAATGAGCAGTTCTTC. The rearrangement uses TRBV9 and TRBJ2-1; D might be TRBD1 (5 bases). This CDR3 contains 16 residues. The germline V gene encodes CDR1 SGDLS and CDR2 YYNGEE. The germline V and J ends were trimmed by 4 bases and 4 bases, with 18 bases remaining between them.

The sample holds a few counts of this clone. The chain carries TRBV4-3 and TRBJ2-3, with TRBD1 matching over 7 bases. The CDR3 runs to 16 residues. J lost 6 bases, V lost 4 bases, and 13 bases had no gene match. Germline CDR1 LGHNA, CDR2 YSLEER. CDR3 bases: TGCGCCAGCAGCCTAACTGGGACAGCCTTGGCTGATACGCAGTATTTT. Translated: CASSLTGTALADTQYF.

The chain carries TRBV27 and TRBJ2-7, with D uncertain. With 2 bases removed from V and 3 bases from J, the gap between germline ends came to 8 bases. CDR1 is MNHEY and CDR2 is SMNVEV in the germline V gene (reference sequence). This CDR3 region has 13 residues. The CDR3 DNA follows: TGTGCCAGCAGTTTAGGCGGATACTACGAGCAGTACTTC. This gives the protein CASSLGGYYEQYF.

This chain joins TRBV6-6 and TRBJ2-7; maybe TRBD1 (6 bases). The V gene lost 5 bases and the J gene lost 1 base, with 9 bases spanning the gap. Germline-derived CDR1 and CDR2 are MNHNY and SVGAGI (reference sequence). This CDR3 is built from 13 residues. Written as DNA, the CDR3 is TGTGCCAGCAGTACAGGGTTTTCCTACGAGCAGTACTTC. Translating gives CASSTGFSYEQYF.

V and J are TRBV7-3 and TRBJ2-7; D possibly corresponds to TRBD2 (5 bases). This CDR3 comprises 13 residues. Germline V gene sequence: CDR1 SGHTA, CDR2 FQGTGA. The germline V and J ends were trimmed by 5 bases and 2 bases, with 10 bases remaining between them. Here the CDR3 reads CASSLAPPYEQYF. In DNA form, the CDR3 reads TGTGCCAGCAGCCTAGCACCTCCCTACGAGCAGTACTTC.

The gene calls are TRBV13 and TRBJ1-6; D not resolved. The CDR3 totals 14 residues. Between the trimmed V and J ends, which lost 0 bases and 10 bases, there was a span of 10 bases. The germline CDR1 and CDR2 sequences are PRHDT and FYEKMQ (reference sequence). The CDR3 nucleotides are TGTGCCAGCAGCTTAGGGATATTCGGCTCACCCCTCCACTTT. Its protein product is CASSLGIFGSPLHF.

This chain joins TRBV11-3 and TRBJ2-5; D unresolved. Germline V gene sequence: CDR1 SGHNT, CDR2 YENEEA. The CDR3 sequence is 17 residues long. V gave up 4 bases and J gave up 4 bases, with 22 bases separating them. CDR3 sequence reads: CASSSPMGRVGLETQYF. CDR3 in DNA: TGTGCCAGCAGCTCCCCGATGGGTCGGGTGGGGTTAGAGACCCAGTACTTC.

The J gene is TRBJ2-2, the V gene TRBV7-2, with TRBD2 matching over 10 bases. Germline CDR1 and CDR2: SGHTA and FQGNSA. V lost 2 bases, J lost 5 bases, and 5 bases stayed unmatched. This CDR3 region has 16 residues. CDR3 sequence: CASSLSPSGGTGELFF. In DNA, the CDR3 is TGTGCCAGCAGCTTATCCCCTAGCGGGGGTACCGGGGAGCTGTTTTTT. The variable domain in full, with the rest retrieved from reference TRBV7-2 and TRBJ2-2, is GAGVSQSPSNKVTEKGKDVELRCDPISGHTALYWYRQSLGQGLEFLIYFQGNSAPDKSGLPSDRFSAERTGGSVSTLTIQRTQQEDSAVYLCASSLSPSGGTGELFFGEGSRLTVL.

In this sample, this clone is medium-sized. This rearrangement joins TRBV27 to TRBJ2-7; D unclear. Germline values: CDR1 MNHEY, CDR2 SMNVEV (reference sequence). Trimming shortened V by 5 bases and J by 2 bases, and 16 bases separated the two germline ends. The CDR3 sequence is 15 residues long. The CDR3 here is CASSPPGQAPYEQYF. The CDR3 DNA follows: TGTGCCAGCAGTCCCCCCGGTCAGGCCCCCTACGAGCAGTACTTC.

This clone is termed medium-sized. V is TRBV5-6 and J is TRBJ1-1; D remains unclear. The ends were cut back, 2 bases at V and 1 base at J, with 3 bases in the middle. The CDR3 is made up of 12 amino acids. CDR1 is SGHDT, CDR2 YYEEEE, per germline. In DNA form, the CDR3 reads TGTGCCAGCAGCTTTGGGAACACTGAAGCTTTCTTT. It codes for CASSFGNTEAFF.

This chain connects TRBV4-1 to TRBJ2-7; no reliable D call. The CDR3 sequence is 13 residues long. V was trimmed by 0 bases and J by 2 bases, leaving 5 bases between them. Germline CDR1 and CDR2: MGHRA and YSYEKL. CDR3 DNA: TGCGCCAGCAGCCAAGATCAGACCTACGAGCAGTACTTC. Its translation: CASSQDQTYEQYF.

The rearrangement links TRBV19 to TRBJ1-2; D perhaps matches TRBD1 (5 bases). V lost 1 base, J lost 8 bases, and 11 bases lay in between. Germline assignment: CDR1 LNHDA and CDR2 SQIVND (reference sequence). The CDR3 is made up of 13 amino acids. In DNA, the CDR3 is TGTGCCAGTAGTATAGGGACAAGCTTCGGCTACACCTTC. This gives the protein CASSIGTSFGYTF.

The chain recombines TRBV4-3 with TRBJ1-5; D unresolved. The V end was cut by 4 bases, the J end by 0 bases, with 10 bases between. The CDR3 is 15 amino acids. Per the germline V gene, CDR1 is LGHNA and CDR2 is YSLEER. The CDR3 bases are TGCGCCAGCAGCCGGACGTCGATTAGCAATCAGCCCCAGCATTTT. It yields the protein CASSRTSISNQPQHF.